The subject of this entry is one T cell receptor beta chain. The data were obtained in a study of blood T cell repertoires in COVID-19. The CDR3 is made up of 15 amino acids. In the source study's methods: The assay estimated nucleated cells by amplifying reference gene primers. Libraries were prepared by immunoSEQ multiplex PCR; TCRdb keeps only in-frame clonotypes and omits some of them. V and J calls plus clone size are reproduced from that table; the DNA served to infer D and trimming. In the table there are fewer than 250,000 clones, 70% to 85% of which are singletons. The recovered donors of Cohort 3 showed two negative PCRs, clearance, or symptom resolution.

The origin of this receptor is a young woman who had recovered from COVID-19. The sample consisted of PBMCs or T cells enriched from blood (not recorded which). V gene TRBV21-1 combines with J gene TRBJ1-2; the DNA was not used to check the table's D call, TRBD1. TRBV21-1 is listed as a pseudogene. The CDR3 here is CASGEGGRPPYGYTF. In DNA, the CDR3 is TGTGCCAGCGGGGAAGGGGGCAGACCTCCGTATGGCTACACCTTC.